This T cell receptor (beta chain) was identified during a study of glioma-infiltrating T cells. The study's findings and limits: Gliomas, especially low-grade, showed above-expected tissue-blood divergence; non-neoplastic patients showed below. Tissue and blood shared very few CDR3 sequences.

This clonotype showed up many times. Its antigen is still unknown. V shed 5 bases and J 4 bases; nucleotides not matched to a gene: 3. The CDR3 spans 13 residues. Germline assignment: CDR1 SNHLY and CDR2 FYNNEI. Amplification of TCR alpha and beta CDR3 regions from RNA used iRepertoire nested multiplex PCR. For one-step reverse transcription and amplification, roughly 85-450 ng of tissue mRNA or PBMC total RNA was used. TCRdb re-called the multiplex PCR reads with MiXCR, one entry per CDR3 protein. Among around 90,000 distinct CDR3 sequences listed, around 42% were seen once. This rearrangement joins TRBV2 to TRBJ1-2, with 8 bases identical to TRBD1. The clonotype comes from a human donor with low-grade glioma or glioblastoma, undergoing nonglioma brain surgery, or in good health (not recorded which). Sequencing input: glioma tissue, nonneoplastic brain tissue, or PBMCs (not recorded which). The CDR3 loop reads CASSMTGAYGYTF. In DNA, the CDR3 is TGTGCCAGCAGTATGACAGGGGCCTATGGCTACACCTTC.